This T cell receptor beta chain is drawn from a study of T-cell reconstitution after alpha-beta-depleted transplantation in children. This clonotype was detected a few times. Germline V gene lookup returns CDR1 ENHRY and CDR2 SYGVKD. Trimming removed 11 bases from V and 8 bases from J, with 16 bases in between. The CDR3 extends over 12 amino acids. Preparation of the TCRbeta library involved a method that used unique molecular identifiers. TCRdb re-called the PCR reads with MiXCR, one entry per CDR3 protein. There are about 200,000 distinct CDR3 sequences in the sample; more than 15% occur only once, and about 41% lies in the top ten.

The TCR originated in a male patient between 2 and 10 years old who had a stem cell transplant for acute lymphoblastic leukemia, so the T cells may come from the graft donor. This chain links TRBV10-3 with TRBJ1-5; tentatively, D is TRBD1 (5 bases). The sequenced sample was PBMCs, mostly from graft donor cells, obtained 360 days after TCRalphabeta/CD19-depleted stem cell transplant. CDR3 nucleotide sequence: TGTGCCTCACGGGGGGGTGAGGAGCCCCAGCATTTT. Translating it yields CASRGGEEPQHF.